The 9 T cell receptor beta chains reported below all come from one sample, sequenced in a study of T cell changes during pregnancy in multiple sclerosis. The repertoire was sequenced with immunoSEQ multiplex PCR; TCRdb's copy has only in-frame clones and lacks some. Of some 100,000 clones in the sample, 92% were seen once. Sample: peripheral blood, taken after pregnancy. These receptors all stem from a female donor with multiple sclerosis, enrolled in a pregnancy study.

CDR3 residues: CASGLDTGGEKLFF. The CDR3 DNA reads as TGTGCTAGTGGACTGGACACCGGTGGCGAAAAACTGTTTTTT. The J gene is TRBJ1-4, the V gene TRBV12-5, with D perhaps TRBD1 (5 bases). Trimming took 6 bases from V and 8 from J, leaving 16 bases between them. Germline CDR1 LGHNT, CDR2 FRNRAP. The CDR3 totals 14 residues.

This sequence joins TRBV7-2 and TRBJ2-7; 7 bases match TRBD2. With 0 bases clipped from V and 4 bases from J, the junction kept 3 bases outside the gene matches. The CDR3 extends over 14 amino acids. Germline CDR1 and CDR2: SGHTA and FQGNSA. CDR3 protein: CASSLAGGNYEQYF. In DNA, the CDR3 is TGTGCCAGCAGCTTAGCGGGGGGGAATTACGAGCAGTACTTC.

V gene TRBV5-1 combines with J gene TRBJ2-5; D may be TRBD1 (5 bases). Trimming pared 1 base from V and 1 base from J, leaving 8 bases between. The CDR3 extends over 14 amino acids. CDR1 is SGHRS and CDR2 is YFSETQ in the germline V gene. The CDR3 DNA reads as TGCGCCAGCAGCTTGCTGGGGCGCCAAGAGACCCAGTACTTC. It encodes CASSLLGRQETQYF.

As to this clone: A read error may account for a junction end that differs from germline. The gene calls are TRBV28 and TRBJ2-3; tentative D call: TRBD1 (8 bases). This CDR3 contains 12 residues. CDR1 and CDR2 (germline): MDHEN, SYDVKM. The CDR3 spells CASSSVTGEGGF. The CDR3 bases are TGTGCCAGCAGTTCCGTGACAGGGGAGGGCGGTTTT.

The V call is TRBV5-8, the J call TRBJ1-2; TRBD1 matches at 7 bases. The CDR3 is 15 amino acids. The germline CDR1 and CDR2 sequences are SGHTS and YDEGEE. The J segment lost 5 bases and the V segment lost 0 bases, leaving 7 bases of the junction unmatched. CDR3 loop: CASSLDLTGPYGYTF. The CDR3, as DNA: TGTGCCAGCAGCTTGGACCTGACAGGGCCGTATGGCTACACCTTC.

This sequence joins TRBV28 and TRBJ2-3; D not certain. V gave up 5 bases and J gave up 4 bases, with 7 bases separating them. Germline CDR1 and CDR2: MDHEN and SYDVKM. The CDR3 has 12 residues. The CDR3 loop is CASSVLPDTQYF. CDR3 coding DNA: TGTGCCAGCAGTGTCCTCCCAGATACGCAGTATTTT. The entire variable domain, with the rest obtained from reference TRBV28 and TRBJ2-3, is as follows: DVKVTQSSRYLVKRTGEKVFLECVQDMDHENMFWYRQDPGLGLRLIYFSYDVKMKEKGDIPEGYSVSREKKERFSLILESASTNQTSMYLCASSVLPDTQYFGPGTRLTVL.

The genes are TRBV27 and TRBJ2-5; 8 positions match TRBD1. The CDR3 consists of 15 residues. The germline gives CDR1 MNHEY, CDR2 SMNVEV (reference sequence). The trim removed 3 bases at V and 4 bases at J, leaving 7 bases unmatched. The CDR3 nucleotides read TGTGCCAGCAGTTTTAGGACAGGGCGGGGAGAGACCCAGTACTTC. This sequence encodes CASSFRTGRGETQYF.

The chain employs TRBV7-2 and TRBJ1-4; no clear D gene. The CDR3 runs to 15 residues. Per germline, CDR1 SGHTA and CDR2 FQGNSA. V lost 0 bases and J lost 5, with 10 bases in between. This CDR3 is CASSLAGGVNEKLFF. The CDR3 DNA sequence: TGTGCCAGCAGCTTAGCCGGCGGGGTAAATGAAAAACTGTTTTTT.

The V gene is TRBV18, the J gene TRBJ1-2, with D perhaps TRBD1 (5 bases). CDR1 and CDR2 from the germline V gene are KGHSH and LQKENI. V shed 2 bases and J shed 8 bases, with 9 bases lying between them. The CDR3 has 12 residues. In DNA, the CDR3 is TGTGCCAGCTCACCAGGGGCGGGAGGCTACACCTTC. It encodes CASSPGAGGYTF.